The text below deals with one T cell receptor (beta chain). The data stem from a study of monozygotic twins with inflammatory bowel disease. Making each TCR library took approximately 3.5 ug of total RNA. TCRdb reprocessed the 5' RACE reads, with one entry per CDR3 protein and no DNA. The specimen's table records approximately 340,000 distinct CDR3 sequences. This CDR3 contains 16 residues. Per donor there was one draw, yielding a blood sample of around 2.7 ml. The TCR comes from a human donor with ulcerative colitis or Crohn's disease, or a healthy co-twin of an affected twin (not recorded which). The specimen sequenced was blood. This chain connects TRBV12-3 or TRBV12-4 to TRBJ2-1; TCRdb reports TRBD2, a call that lacks DNA to check it against. CDR3 protein: CASSLMRETLNNEQFF.